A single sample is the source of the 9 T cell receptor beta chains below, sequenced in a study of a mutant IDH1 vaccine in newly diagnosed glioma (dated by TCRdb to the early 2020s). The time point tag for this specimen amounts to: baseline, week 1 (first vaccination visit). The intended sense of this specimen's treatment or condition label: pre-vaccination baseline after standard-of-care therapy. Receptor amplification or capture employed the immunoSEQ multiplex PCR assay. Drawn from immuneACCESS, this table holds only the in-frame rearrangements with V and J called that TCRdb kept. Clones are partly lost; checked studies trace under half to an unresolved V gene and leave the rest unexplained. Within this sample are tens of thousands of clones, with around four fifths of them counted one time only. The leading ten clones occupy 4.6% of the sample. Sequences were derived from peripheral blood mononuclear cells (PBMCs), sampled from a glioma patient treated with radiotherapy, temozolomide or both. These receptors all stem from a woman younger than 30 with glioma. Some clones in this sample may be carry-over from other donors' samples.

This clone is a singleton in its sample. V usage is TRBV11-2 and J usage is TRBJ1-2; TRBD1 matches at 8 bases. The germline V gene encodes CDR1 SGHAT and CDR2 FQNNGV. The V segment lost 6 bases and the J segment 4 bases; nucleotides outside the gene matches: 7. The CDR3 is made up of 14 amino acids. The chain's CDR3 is CASSQDRGSYGYTF. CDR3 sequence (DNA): TGTGCCAGCAGTCAAGACAGGGGAAGCTATGGCTACACCTTC. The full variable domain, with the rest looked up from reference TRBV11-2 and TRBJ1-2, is EAGVAQSPRYKIIEKRQSVAFWCNPISGHATLYWYQQILGQGPKLLIQFQNNGVVDDSQLPKDRFSAERLKGVDSTLKIQPAKLEDSAVYLCASSQDRGSYGYTFGSGTRLTVV.

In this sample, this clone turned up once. CDR3 in amino acids: CAISISGGPYNEQFF. DNA of the CDR3: TGTGCCATCAGTATTAGCGGGGGACCCTACAATGAGCAGTTCTTC. The chain uses TRBV10-3 and TRBJ2-1; TRBD2 matches at 9 bases. Germline CDR1 and CDR2: ENHRY and SYGVKD. J gave up 2 bases and V 5 bases, and 4 bases lay outside the gene matches. CDR3 size: 15 residues.

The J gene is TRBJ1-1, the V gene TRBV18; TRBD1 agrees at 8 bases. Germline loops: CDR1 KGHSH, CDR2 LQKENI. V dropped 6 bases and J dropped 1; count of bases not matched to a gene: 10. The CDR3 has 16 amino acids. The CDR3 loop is CASSTVAGGWNTEAFF. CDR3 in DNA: TGTGCCAGCTCCACCGTGGCAGGGGGCTGGAACACTGAAGCTTTCTTT.

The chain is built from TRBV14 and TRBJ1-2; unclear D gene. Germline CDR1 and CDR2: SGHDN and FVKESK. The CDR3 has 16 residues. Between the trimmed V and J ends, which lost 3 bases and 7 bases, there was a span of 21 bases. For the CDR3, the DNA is TGTGCCAGCAGCCACCAAGATGGAGAGGGAGTGGCTGGCTACACCTTC. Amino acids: CASSHQDGEGVAGYTF.

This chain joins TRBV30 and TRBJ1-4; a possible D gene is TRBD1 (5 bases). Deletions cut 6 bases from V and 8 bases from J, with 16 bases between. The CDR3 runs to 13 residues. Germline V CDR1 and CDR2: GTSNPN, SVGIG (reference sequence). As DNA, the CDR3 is TGTGCCTGTTCTAGTAGGGAGGGGGAAAAACTGTTTTTT. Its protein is CACSSREGEKLFF.

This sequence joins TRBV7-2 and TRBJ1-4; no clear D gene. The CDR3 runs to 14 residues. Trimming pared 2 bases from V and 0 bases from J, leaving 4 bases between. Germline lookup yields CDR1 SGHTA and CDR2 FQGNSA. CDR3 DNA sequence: TGTGCCAGCAGCTTATCCCCAACTAATGAAAAACTGTTTTTT. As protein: CASSLSPTNEKLFF.

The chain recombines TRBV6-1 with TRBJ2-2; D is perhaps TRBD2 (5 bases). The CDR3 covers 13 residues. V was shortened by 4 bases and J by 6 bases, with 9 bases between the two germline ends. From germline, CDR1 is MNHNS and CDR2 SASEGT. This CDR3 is CASSGVGAGELFF. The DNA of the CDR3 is TGTGCCAGCAGTGGGGTGGGAGCCGGGGAGCTGTTTTTT.

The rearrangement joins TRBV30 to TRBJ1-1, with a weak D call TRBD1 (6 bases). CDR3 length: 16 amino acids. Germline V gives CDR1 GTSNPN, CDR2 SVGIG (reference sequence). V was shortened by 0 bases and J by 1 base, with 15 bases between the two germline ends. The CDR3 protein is CAWSVFGTPENTEAFF. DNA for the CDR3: TGTGCCTGGAGTGTATTTGGGACACCGGAGAACACTGAAGCTTTCTTT.

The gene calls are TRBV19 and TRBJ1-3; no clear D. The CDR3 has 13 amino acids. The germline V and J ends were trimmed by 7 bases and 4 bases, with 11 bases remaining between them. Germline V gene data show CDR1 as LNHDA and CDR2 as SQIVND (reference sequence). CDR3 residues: CASIVSNGNTIYF. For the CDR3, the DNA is TGTGCCAGTATCGTCTCTAACGGAAACACCATATATTTT. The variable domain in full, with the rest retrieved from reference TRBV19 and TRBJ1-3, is DGGITQSPKYLFRKEGQNVTLSCEQNLNHDAMYWYRQDPGQGLRLIYYSQIVNDFQKGDIAEGYSVSREKKESFPLTVTSAQKNPTAFYLCASIVSNGNTIYFGEGSWLTVV.